This entry lists 7 T cell receptor beta chains sequenced from one sample in a study of blood T cell repertoires in COVID-19. The data were produced by immunoSEQ multiplex PCR, yet TCRdb's version contains in-frame clones alone and is incomplete. The sample carries some 290,000 clones, 89% recorded once. The sample was PBMCs or T cells enriched from blood (not recorded which). The receptors originated from a woman in her thirties who had recovered from COVID-19.

The CDR3 DNA sequence: TGTGCCAGCAGTCAAGTCGGAGGTATGGGGGCACTGAACACTGAAGCTTTCTTT. Its translation is CASSQVGGMGALNTEAFF. This rearrangement joins TRBV25-1 to TRBJ1-1; possible D gene TRBD1, 6 bases. Germline V gene sequence: CDR1 MGHDK, CDR2 SYGVNS. This CDR3 has 18 amino acids. Trimming removed 5 bases from V and 0 bases from J, with 22 bases in between.

The rearrangement joins TRBV5-1 to TRBJ2-7, with D unresolved. This CDR3 comprises 15 residues. Germline values: CDR1 SGHRS, CDR2 YFSETQ. Deletions cut 0 bases from V and 1 base from J, with 11 bases between. The chain's CDR3 is CASSLGQALSYEQYF. The CDR3 DNA reads as TGCGCCAGCAGCTTGGGGCAGGCTTTATCCTACGAGCAGTACTTC.

The gene calls are TRBV28 and TRBJ2-7, with a tentative D call TRBD2 (6 bases). Germline CDR1 MDHEN, CDR2 SYDVKM. The CDR3 contains 14 residues. The V gene lost 5 bases and the J gene lost 6 bases, with 17 bases spanning the gap. The CDR3: CASSQLASVSEQYF. CDR3 in DNA: TGTGCCAGCAGTCAACTAGCTTCGGTCTCCGAGCAGTACTTC.

The chain uses TRBV14 and TRBJ1-2; TRBD1 might be the D (6 bases). This CDR3 is built from 14 residues. CDR1 is SGHDN and CDR2 is FVKESK in the germline V gene. Trimming removed 5 bases at V and 7 bases at J, with 17 bases between. In nucleotides, the CDR3 is TGTGCCAGCAGCTTAAACCACAGGGTTTGTGGCTACACCTTC. Protein product: CASSLNHRVCGYTF.

This clone was counted once. The CDR3 DNA reads TGTGCCAGCAGCTTGCGGGAATCTGGGGCCAACGTCCTGACTTTC. It is translated as CASSLRESGANVLTF. The chain uses TRBV5-8 and TRBJ2-6, with D possibly matching TRBD2 (5 bases). The CDR3 contains 15 residues. Per the germline V gene, CDR1 is SGHTS and CDR2 is YDEGEE. V was clipped by 1 base and J by 1 base, with 6 bases between them.

This chain uses TRBV3-1 (or the pseudogene TRBV3-2) with TRBJ2-1; tentatively, D is TRBD2 (6 bases). Trimming cost V 4 bases and J 0 bases, with 7 bases left between them. The V gene's germline CDR1 is LGHDT and CDR2 YNNKEL (reference sequence). The CDR3 spans 14 residues. CDR3 in amino acids: CASSLGSSYNEQFF. The CDR3 DNA sequence: TGTGCCAGCAGCCTCGGGAGCTCCTACAATGAGCAGTTCTTC.

Only one count was recorded for this clone. Other DNA sequences in this specimen translate into the identical CDR3. The V and J genes are TRBV7-9 and TRBJ1-2; D may be TRBD1 (5 bases). This CDR3 comprises 13 residues. CDR1 is SEHNR and CDR2 is FQNEAQ in the germline V gene (reference sequence). The germline V and J ends were trimmed by 2 bases and 4 bases, with 8 bases remaining between them. CDR3 protein: CASSLTQGYGYTF. CDR3 DNA: TGTGCCAGCAGCTTAACGCAGGGCTATGGCTACACCTTC.